Listed below are T cell receptor beta chains from one sample, sequenced in a study of long-term antiretroviral therapy in people with HIV. The repertoire was sequenced with immunoSEQ multiplex PCR; TCRdb's copy has only in-frame clones and lacks some. The data show approximately 14,000 clones, roughly 80% seen once. The material was unsorted PBMCs, obtained just before starting antiretroviral therapy. The receptors originated from a man aged 35 to 55 with HIV. Both conserved end residues are part of each CDR3.

j_call: TRBJ1-5; v_call: TRBV6-6; cdr3_aa: CASSDGTGVNQPQHF
j_call: TRBJ2-3; v_call: TRBV2; cdr3_aa: CASSDVLASTDTQYF
j_call: TRBJ1-4; v_call: TRBV30; cdr3_aa: CAYTGPEDEKLFF
j_call: TRBJ2-1; v_call: TRBV19; cdr3_aa: CASSIETATVIAREQFF
j_call: TRBJ1-2; v_call: TRBV6-5; cdr3_aa: CASSYSRQGNYGYTF
j_call: TRBJ1-1; v_call: TRBV7-3; cdr3_aa: CASSLTSRALSNTEAFF
j_call: TRBJ1-5; v_call: TRBV30; cdr3_aa: CAWSGGTSNQPQHF
j_call: TRBJ1-2; v_call: TRBV4-1; cdr3_aa: CASSQGNSGMTGYTF
j_call: TRBJ2-7; v_call: TRBV19; cdr3_aa: CASSRISESYEQYF
j_call: TRBJ1-2; v_call: TRBV9; cdr3_aa: CASSVARDGNYGYTF
j_call: TRBJ1-5; v_call: TRBV19; cdr3_aa: CASKWQERSNQPQHF
j_call: TRBJ1-1; v_call: TRBV12-5; cdr3_aa: CASGRGQNTEAFF
j_call: TRBJ1-2; v_call: TRBV5-6; cdr3_aa: CASSSGLLGYGYTF
j_call: TRBJ2-7; v_call: TRBV5-1; cdr3_aa: CASSDPGQAYEQYF
j_call: TRBJ2-4; v_call: TRBV15; cdr3_aa: CATGTGAKNIQYF
j_call: TRBJ2-3; v_call: TRBV10-1; cdr3_aa: CASSSRRSTDTQYF
j_call: TRBJ2-1; v_call: TRBV30; cdr3_aa: CAWSVLGGTYNEQFF
j_call: TRBJ2-2; v_call: TRBV15; cdr3_aa: CATSRENSPNTGELFF
j_call: TRBJ2-7; v_call: TRBV9; cdr3_aa: CASSATSGGVAEQYF
j_call: TRBJ1-2; v_call: TRBV7-9; cdr3_aa: CASSFGQPQGAYGYTF
j_call: TRBJ1-4; v_call: TRBV20-1; cdr3_aa: CSAEGGGKLFF
j_call: TRBJ2-5; v_call: TRBV15; cdr3_aa: CATSRDWDGIQETQYF
j_call: TRBJ2-3; v_call: TRBV18; cdr3_aa: CASSPQPDTQYF
j_call: TRBJ1-1; v_call: TRBV5-1; cdr3_aa: CASSTGRTGTNTEAFF
j_call: TRBJ1-1; v_call: TRBV7-6; cdr3_aa: CASSLMGVNTEAFF
j_call: TRBJ1-1; v_call: TRBV29-1; cdr3_aa: CSVDRVKNTEAFF
j_call: TRBJ1-1; v_call: TRBV10-3; cdr3_aa: CAISRQVNTEAFF
j_call: TRBJ2-1; v_call: TRBV4-1; cdr3_aa: CASSLRGGNEQFF
j_call: TRBJ1-1; v_call: TRBV27; cdr3_aa: CASSMAGSTEAFF
j_call: TRBJ2-7; v_call: TRBV5-4; cdr3_aa: CASSLTGEGYEQYF